The clone carrying this TCR beta chain has just a few counts. Antigen unknown. The data originate from a study of cytomegalovirus exposure and HLA in healthy donors. Whole-study results and caveats: In all likelihood, a cluster of highly shared sequence variants was a sequencing artifact. Follow-up analysis found HLA locus-dependent TCR association rates, highest for DRB1 and lowest for HLA-C.

Healthy bone marrow donors made up the donors. It was with 60 Vbeta and 13 Jbeta primers that the PCR ran. Assay used: immunoSEQ multiplex PCR; TCRdb lists only in-frame clones, some missing. The profile covers hundreds of thousands of clones, with just under 85% appearing a single time and about 0.6% taken by the ten largest. Germline V gene lookup returns CDR1 SEHNR and CDR2 FQNEAQ (reference sequence). Trimming took 3 bases from V and 4 from J, leaving 13 bases between them. The CDR3 runs to 15 residues. The source is a woman in her 40s in good health and CMV-seronegative. The sequenced sample was PBMCs. The J gene is TRBJ1-5, the V gene TRBV7-9; the D gene is possibly TRBD1 (5 bases). Here the CDR3 reads CASSLQGAENQPQHF. CDR3 DNA sequence: TGTGCCAGCAGCTTGCAAGGGGCTGAGAATCAGCCCCAGCATTTT.